This T cell receptor beta chain was documented in a study of cytomegalovirus exposure and HLA in healthy donors. General observations from the study: Earlier findings revealed that most TCR beta V segments proved productive either about 87% or about 30% of the time.

Germline-derived CDR1 and CDR2 are MNHEY and SMNVEV (reference sequence). The CDR3 is made up of 17 amino acids. Trimming removed 3 bases from V and 5 bases from J; junction bases left unmatched: 11. To note about this clone: What it recognizes is unknown.

The PCR was carried out with 60 Vbeta primers and 13 Jbeta primers. Sequencing used immunoSEQ multiplex PCR; TCRdb keeps in-frame clones, though not all of them. The data hold roughly 150,000 clones, with about 72% observed a single time. This sequence joins TRBV27 and TRBJ1-2, with 11 bases lining up with TRBD1. Source material: PBMCs. This TCR derives from a man aged 60 to 75 in good health and CMV-seronegative. This CDR3 is CASSLSRDRGDWYGYTF. In DNA, the CDR3 is TGTGCCAGCAGTTTGTCCCGGGACAGGGGGGATTGGTATGGCTACACCTTC.